Below are 29 T cell receptor beta chains sequenced from a single sample in a study of cytomegalovirus exposure and HLA in healthy donors. The PCR contained 60 Vbeta and 13 Jbeta primers. TCRdb's table, derived via immunoSEQ multiplex PCR, lists solely in-frame clones and lacks some. Here the sample spans over 110,000 clones, around 72% being singletons. The specimen sequenced was PBMCs. These receptors all stem from a woman aged 40 to 50 in good health and CMV-seronegative.

This clone was counted between two and nine times. The chain has TRBV6-6 and TRBJ2-7; TRBD1 matches 8 bases. CDR1 and CDR2 (germline): MNHNY, SVGAGI (reference sequence). This CDR3 is 13 amino acids long. The V segment lost 5 bases and the J segment 6 bases; nucleotides outside the gene matches: 6. The CDR3 DNA is TGTGCCAGCAGTCCGACAGGGGATGGCGAGCAGTACGTC. It codes for CASSPTGDGEQYV.

This clone was observed a handful of times. The chain is built from TRBV5-1 and TRBJ1-3; D is possibly TRBD1 (6 bases). Trimming took 2 bases from V and 0 from J, leaving 12 bases between them. CDR3 length equals 16 residues. Per the germline V gene, CDR1 is SGHRS and CDR2 is YFSETQ. The CDR3 protein is CASSLNGGASGNTIYF. The CDR3 DNA reads TGCGCCAGCAGCTTAAATGGGGGGGCCTCTGGAAACACCATATATTTT.

Only a few counts were recorded for this clone. The chain employs TRBV6-5 and TRBJ2-2; D remains unclear. Deletions cut 5 bases from V and 1 base from J, with 11 bases between. The germline V gene has CDR1 MNHEY and CDR2 SVGAGI. The CDR3 consists of 15 residues. CDR3 sequence (DNA): TGTGCCAGCAGTACTCTCCTAGGGAACACCGGGGAGCTGTTTTTT. Translation gives CASSTLLGNTGELFF.

J is TRBJ1-1 and V is TRBV9, with TRBD1 matching 8 bases. Per germline, CDR1 SGDLS and CDR2 YYNGEE. The CDR3 spans 14 residues. V trimming: 3 bases; J trimming: 5 bases; junction bases outside the gene matches: 6. This chain's CDR3 is CASSGNRGGTEAFF. CDR3 nucleotide sequence: TGTGCCAGCAGCGGAAACAGGGGGGGGACTGAAGCTTTCTTT. Full variable domain (remainder filled in from reference TRBV9 and TRBJ1-1): DSGVTQTPKHLITATGQRVTLRCSPRSGDLSVYWYQQSLDQGLQFLIQYYNGEERAKGNILERFSAQQFPDLHSELNLSSLELGDSALYFCASSGNRGGTEAFFGQGTRLTVV.

This rearrangement joins TRBV6-1 to TRBJ1-5; D is unclear. This CDR3 contains 16 residues. V dropped 4 bases and J dropped 0 bases, with 13 bases sitting between them. Germline V CDR1 and CDR2: MNHNS, SASEGT. Written as DNA, the CDR3 is TGTGCCAGCAGTGCGAGCCTGGAGGTTAGCAATCAGCCCCAGCATTTT. It translates to CASSASLEVSNQPQHF.

The chain uses TRBV10-3 and TRBJ1-2, with D possibly matching TRBD1 (6 bases). Germline values: CDR1 ENHRY, CDR2 SYGVKD. This CDR3 contains 14 residues. V dropped 3 bases and J dropped 6 bases, with 14 bases sitting between them. Here the CDR3 DNA reads TGTGCCATCAGTGAATCGTACAGGGAGAATGGCTACACCTTC. It codes for CAISESYRENGYTF.

The rearrangement uses TRBV11-2 and TRBJ2-1; 9 bases map to TRBD2. The CDR3 runs to 15 residues. V was clipped by 4 bases and J by 2 bases; unmatched bases: 3. Germline assignment: CDR1 SGHAT and CDR2 FQNNGV. The CDR3 loop is CASSSQRGAYNEQFF. CDR3 bases: TGTGCCAGCAGCTCCCAGCGGGGGGCCTACAATGAGCAGTTCTTC.

The chain recombines TRBV27 with TRBJ1-1; 9 bases are a match to TRBD1. Germline assignment: CDR1 MNHEY and CDR2 SMNVEV (reference sequence). The CDR3 covers 14 residues. Germline trimming cut 5 bases from V and 4 bases from J; bases unmatched to any gene: 5. CDR3 nucleotides: TGTGCCAGCAGTATAACAGGGGGCGTCACTGAAGCTTTCTTT. Amino acid sequence: CASSITGGVTEAFF.

The rearrangement links TRBV5-1 to TRBJ1-1; D unclear. CDR3 length: 12 amino acids. Trimming took off 0 bases at V and 11 bases at J, with 11 bases between the two ends. Germline CDR1 and CDR2: SGHRS and YFSETQ. CDR3: CASSLEGGGAFF. In DNA, the CDR3 is TGCGCCAGCAGCTTGGAGGGAGGCGGCGCTTTCTTT. The whole variable domain, remainder taken from reference TRBV5-1 and TRBJ1-1, is KAGVTQTPRYLIKTRGQQVTLSCSPISGHRSVSWYQQTPGQGLQFLFEYFSETQRNKGNFPGRFSGRQFSNSRSEMNVSTLELGDSALYLCASSLEGGGAFFGQGTRLTVV.

This clone was counted only a few times. The chain carries TRBV12-5 and TRBJ2-7; D possibly corresponds to TRBD1 (6 bases). The V end lost 4 bases, the J end lost 1 base, and 8 bases lay between the germline ends. This CDR3 spans 13 amino acids. Germline V gene data show CDR1 as LGHNT and CDR2 as FRNRAP. The CDR3: CASGSDRSYEQYF. For the CDR3, the DNA is TGTGCTAGTGGTTCCGACAGGTCCTACGAGCAGTACTTC.

The J gene is TRBJ2-6, the V gene TRBV5-1, with 10 nucleotides matching TRBD1. This CDR3 spans 17 amino acids. Germline V gives CDR1 SGHRS, CDR2 YFSETQ. Trimming at V came to 0 bases and at J to 1 base, leaving 1 base not matched to a gene. CDR3 sequence (DNA): TGCGCCAGCAGCTTGGGGACAGGGGGATCTGGGGCCAACGTCCTGACTTTC. It yields the protein CASSLGTGGSGANVLTF.

V is TRBV4-1 and J is TRBJ2-5; 10 bases line up with TRBD2. The J segment lost 5 bases and the V segment lost 1 base, leaving 7 bases of the junction unmatched. Germline lookup yields CDR1 MGHRA and CDR2 YSYEKL. This CDR3 is built from 16 residues. The CDR3 region has the DNA TGCGCCAGCAGCCAAGTGTCTAGCGGGGGTGGGGAGACCCAGTACTTC. Translating gives CASSQVSSGGGETQYF.

The rearrangement joins TRBV19 to TRBJ1-1; D unclear. Germline values: CDR1 LNHDA, CDR2 SQIVND (reference sequence). V dropped 3 bases and J dropped 10 bases, with 9 bases sitting between them. The CDR3 totals 11 residues. For the CDR3, the DNA is TGTGCCAGTAGTATGACATTTCGAGCTTTCTTT. Translated: CASSMTFRAFF.

The chain is built from TRBV9 and TRBJ2-6; tentative D call: TRBD1 (5 bases). V was cut by 3 bases and J by 1 base, with 8 bases left in between. This CDR3 comprises 15 residues. Germline CDR1 reads SGDLS; CDR2 reads YYNGEE. CDR3 bases: TGTGCCAGCAGCGCCAGGGATTCTGGGGCCAACGTCCTGACTTTC. Translated: CASSARDSGANVLTF.

This chain's CDR3 is CASSQAGGLITDTQYF. DNA for the CDR3: TGCGCCAGCAGCCAAGCGGGGGGGCTTATCACAGATACGCAGTATTTT. This chain joins TRBV4-1 and TRBJ2-3; TRBD2 agrees at 8 bases. This CDR3 has 16 residues. V lost 1 base and J lost 2; bases outside the gene matches: 5. Germline V lookup: CDR1 MGHRA, CDR2 YSYEKL.

A few counts support this clone. The chain carries TRBV13 and TRBJ2-5, with 14 bases that match TRBD2. The CDR3 has 15 amino acids. V trimming: 3 bases; J trimming: 5 bases; junction bases outside the gene matches: 2. Germline CDR1 and CDR2: PRHDT and FYEKMQ (reference sequence). The CDR3 loop reads CASSFWTSGGETQYF. CDR3 bases: TGTGCCAGCAGCTTCTGGACTAGCGGGGGGGAGACCCAGTACTTC. The entire variable domain, with the rest obtained from reference TRBV13 and TRBJ2-5, is as follows: AAGVIQSPRHLIKEKRETATLKCYPIPRHDTVYWYQQGPGQDPQFLISFYEKMQSDKGSIPDRFSAQQFSDYHSELNMSSLELGDSALYFCASSFWTSGGETQYFGPGTRLLVL.

V is TRBV19 and J is TRBJ1-2; TRBD1 matches at 8 bases. The CDR3 sequence is 14 residues long. Germline CDR1 reads LNHDA; CDR2 reads SQIVND (reference sequence). J lost 4 bases, V lost 5 bases, and 6 bases had no gene match. In nucleotides, the CDR3 is TGTGCCAGTAGTCTGGACAGGGCACCCTATGGCTACACCTTC. Protein sequence: CASSLDRAPYGYTF.

The gene calls are TRBV2 and TRBJ2-2; 13 bases are a match to TRBD2. This CDR3 is 18 amino acids long. Trimming cost V 3 bases and J 5 bases; bases outside gene matches: 9. Germline CDR1 and CDR2: SNHLY and FYNNEI. As DNA, the CDR3 is TGTGCCAGCAGTGAGTCCGTGACTAGCGGGGGGATAACCGGGGAGCTGTTTTTT. This codes for CASSESVTSGGITGELFF.

This rearrangement joins TRBV5-1 to TRBJ2-7; D may be TRBD1 (6 bases). Germline V lookup: CDR1 SGHRS, CDR2 YFSETQ. V lost 2 bases and J 1 base, leaving 16 bases between the germline ends. The CDR3 totals 16 residues. The CDR3 sequence is CASSFSWTALSYEQYF. In nucleotides, the CDR3 is TGCGCCAGCAGCTTCTCTTGGACAGCCCTGTCCTACGAGCAGTACTTC.

This clone was detected only a few times. This chain connects TRBV4-3 to TRBJ1-2; 7 bases fit TRBD1. The CDR3 loop spans 15 amino acids. The junction had 7 bases not matched to a gene; V was cut back by 0 bases and J by 6 bases. CDR1 is LGHNA, CDR2 YSLEER, per germline. The CDR3 region has the DNA TGCGCCAGCAGCCAAGAATTTAGAACAGGGGATGGCTACACCTTC. Translation gives CASSQEFRTGDGYTF.

Comment on this clone: A much larger clone differs by one base, so this may be a read error. The gene calls are TRBV7-2 and TRBJ1-2, with 9 nucleotides matching TRBD1. The CDR3 contains 13 residues. CDR1 and CDR2 (germline): SGHTA, FQGNSA. With V trimmed by 5 bases and J by 5 bases, 3 bases remained unmatched. The CDR3 coding sequence is TGTGCCAGCAGCCCAGACAGGGGGTATGGCTACACCTTC. It is translated as CASSPDRGYGYTF.

This chain uses TRBV18 with TRBJ1-1; 7 bases fit TRBD1. CDR3 length: 15 amino acids. V shed 3 bases and J 5 bases; nucleotides not matched to a gene: 9. Per germline, CDR1 KGHSH and CDR2 LQKENI. In DNA, the CDR3 is TGTGCCAGCTCACCGTCCCGGGACAGCGGTACTGAAGCTTTCTTT. Translating it yields CASSPSRDSGTEAFF.

The chain joins TRBV5-1 to TRBJ1-2; 9 nucleotides match TRBD1. Germline values: CDR1 SGHRS, CDR2 YFSETQ. There are 15 residues in the CDR3. The ends lost 4 bases at V and 0 bases at J; junction bases unmatched: 4. The CDR3 loop is CASSVGTGSNYGYTF. CDR3 nucleotides: TGCGCCAGCAGCGTCGGGACAGGGTCTAACTATGGCTACACCTTC.

The chain is built from TRBV27 and TRBJ1-2; D unclear. The CDR3 covers 15 residues. Trimming removed 3 bases at V and 5 bases at J, with 16 bases between. Germline CDR1 reads MNHEY; CDR2 reads SMNVEV (reference sequence). The CDR3 DNA reads TGTGCCAGCAGTTTTGGAGGGTCGTTTACTTATGGCTACACCTTC. Protein sequence: CASSFGGSFTYGYTF.

V and J are TRBV28 and TRBJ1-1; 9 bases are shared with TRBD1. The CDR3 runs 18 residues. The ends lost 5 bases at V and 3 bases at J; junction bases unmatched: 16. In germline, CDR1 is MDHEN, CDR2 SYDVKM. The CDR3 protein is CASSEQGARRYLDTEAFF. The DNA of the CDR3 is TGTGCCAGCAGTGAACAGGGGGCGCGGCGGTATTTGGACACTGAAGCTTTCTTT.

The V and J genes are TRBV7-2 and TRBJ2-3; 10 nucleotides match TRBD1. The germline V gene encodes CDR1 SGHTA and CDR2 FQGNSA. The CDR3 runs 14 residues. V shed 5 bases and J 5 bases; nucleotides not matched to a gene: 4. CDR3 amino acids: CASSPRTGGDTQYF. CDR3 DNA sequence: TGTGCCAGCAGCCCCCGGACAGGGGGAGATACGCAGTATTTT.

The chain uses TRBV6-1 and TRBJ1-2; 9 nucleotides agree with TRBD1. The length of the CDR3 is 15 residues. The V gene's germline CDR1 is MNHNS and CDR2 SASEGT. The V gene end was trimmed by 5 bases and the J gene end by 0 bases; junction bases not matched to a gene: 4. In DNA, the CDR3 is TGTGCCAGCAGTCTCGGGGACAGGGCTAACTATGGCTACACCTTC. This gives the protein CASSLGDRANYGYTF.

The rearrangement joins TRBV9 to TRBJ2-2, with 10 bases lining up with TRBD1. V was pared by 2 bases and J by 4 bases, with 5 bases of the junction left unmatched. The CDR3 totals 16 residues. Looked up from germline, CDR1 is SGDLS and CDR2 is YYNGEE. This chain's CDR3 is CASSVPGQGTTGELFF. The CDR3 DNA is TGTGCCAGCAGCGTCCCGGGACAGGGGACCACCGGGGAGCTGTTTTTT. Looking up the rest from reference TRBV9 and TRBJ2-2 gives the full variable domain: DSGVTQTPKHLITATGQRVTLRCSPRSGDLSVYWYQQSLDQGLQFLIQYYNGEERAKGNILERFSAQQFPDLHSELNLSSLELGDSALYFCASSVPGQGTTGELFFGEGSRLTVL.

J is TRBJ1-5 and V is TRBV11-2; D is unclear. The ends were cut back, 1 base at V and 3 bases at J, with 7 bases in the middle. There are 14 residues in the CDR3. CDR1 is SGHAT, CDR2 FQNNGV, per germline. For the CDR3, the DNA is TGTGCCAGCAGCTTAGCGGGTAACAATCAGCCCCAGCATTTT. Amino acid sequence: CASSLAGNNQPQHF.